One and the same sample provided the 26 T cell receptor beta chains below, sequenced in a study of cytomegalovirus exposure and HLA in healthy donors. The primer mix had 60 Vbeta and 13 Jbeta primers. Repertoires were generated with immunoSEQ multiplex PCR, while TCRdb's copy carries only in-frame clones and drops some. This table holds 97,000 or so clones, about a tenth found once. The material sequenced was PBMCs. Receptor source: a man aged 50 to 60 in good health and CMV-seropositive.

V usage is TRBV4-3 and J usage is TRBJ2-7; 10 bases match TRBD1. Germline loops: CDR1 LGHNA, CDR2 YSLEER. Trimming cost V 0 bases and J 0 bases; bases outside gene matches: 5. This CDR3 has 17 amino acids. Written as DNA, the CDR3 is TGCGCCAGCAGCCAAGATTTGGGACAGGGGCTCTCCTACGAGCAGTACTTC. Its protein is CASSQDLGQGLSYEQYF.

This clone has just a few counts. The chain has TRBV30 and TRBJ2-5, with D tentatively TRBD2 (6 bases). The ends were cut back, 5 bases at V and 1 base at J, with 8 bases in the middle. Per the germline V gene, CDR1 is GTSNPN and CDR2 is SVGIG (reference sequence). The CDR3 runs 12 residues. Written as DNA, the CDR3 is TGTGCCTGGGGAGGGATCCAAGAGACCCAGTACTTC. It specifies CAWGGIQETQYF.

This clone came up a few times. V usage is TRBV2 and J usage is TRBJ2-7; D is perhaps TRBD2 (6 bases). Judging by the DNA end, TRBJ2-1 fits better; the J call may be wrong. This CDR3 has 14 amino acids. In germline, CDR1 is SNHLY, CDR2 FYNNEI. CDR3 amino acids: CASSGGTVYNEQFF. Here the CDR3 DNA reads TGTGCCAGCAGTGGCGGGACGGTATACAATGAGCAGTTCTTC.

This clone was detected only a few times. The chain combines TRBV15 with TRBJ2-6; the D gene is possibly TRBD2 (6 bases). The CDR3 is 20 amino acids. Germline-derived CDR1 and CDR2 are LNHNV and YYDKDF (reference sequence). Trimming took off 0 bases at V and 0 bases at J, with 18 bases between the two ends. DNA of the CDR3: TGTGCCACCAGCAGAGATCGTATTTTGGTGGGACTCTCTGGGGCCAACGTCCTGACTTTC. Protein sequence: CATSRDRILVGLSGANVLTF.

The genes are TRBV10-3 and TRBJ2-2; 8 nucleotides match TRBD1. This CDR3 contains 17 residues. CDR1 is ENHRY, CDR2 SYGVKD, per germline. Germline trimming cut 4 bases from V and 3 bases from J; bases unmatched to any gene: 10. CDR3 amino acids: CAISALDRGVDTGELFF. The CDR3 bases are TGTGCCATCAGTGCCCTCGACAGGGGAGTTGACACCGGGGAGCTGTTTTTT.

This sequence joins TRBV5-4 and TRBJ1-4, with D perhaps matching TRBD1 (6 bases). CDR3 size: 15 residues. The V end was cut by 0 bases, the J end by 8 bases, with 14 bases between. The germline CDR1 and CDR2 sequences are SGHNT and YYREEE (reference sequence). CDR3 nucleotides: TGTGCCAGCAGCTTGGCGCCGTTCCAGGGGGAAAAACTGTTTTTT. It encodes CASSLAPFQGEKLFF.

The chain joins TRBV14 to TRBJ1-2, with 8 nucleotides matching TRBD1. Germline V gives CDR1 SGHDN, CDR2 FVKESK. The length of the CDR3 is 14 residues. J lost 4 bases, V lost 4 bases, and 5 bases had no gene match. The CDR3 loop reads CASSRTGMGYGYTF. The CDR3 DNA sequence: TGTGCCAGCAGCCGGACAGGGATGGGCTATGGCTACACCTTC.

This clone was seen only a few times. The gene calls are TRBV10-3 and TRBJ2-7; 10 nucleotides align to TRBD1. J was trimmed by 4 bases and V by 4 bases; bases with no gene match: 4. This CDR3 has 14 residues. The germline V gene has CDR1 ENHRY and CDR2 SYGVKD. In DNA, the CDR3 is TGTGCCATCAGTGTTGGGACAGGGGCGTACGAGCAGTACTTC. Protein sequence: CAISVGTGAYEQYF.

This chain links TRBV28 with TRBJ1-4; tentatively, D is TRBD1 (5 bases). The germline V gene has CDR1 MDHEN and CDR2 SYDVKM. The CDR3 runs to 15 residues. The ends were cut back, 3 bases at V and 1 base at J, with 9 bases in the middle. CDR3 in amino acids: CASSFGGGTNEKLFF. CDR3 DNA: TGTGCCAGCAGTTTCGGGGGAGGAACTAATGAAAAACTGTTTTTT.

The chain has TRBV28 and TRBJ1-1; D is possibly TRBD1 (6 bases). This CDR3 is 15 amino acids long. The germline V gene has CDR1 MDHEN and CDR2 SYDVKM. Between the trimmed V and J ends, which lost 6 bases and 2 bases, there was a span of 16 bases. DNA of the CDR3: TGTGCCAGCAGCTCAGGGGCACGAGGTAACACTGAAGCTTTCTTT. Its translation is CASSSGARGNTEAFF.

This clone came up many times. The V call is TRBV19, the J call TRBJ2-7, with TRBD1 identical over 7 bases. Germline CDR1 is LNHDA and CDR2 is SQIVND (reference sequence). V lost 5 bases to trimming and J lost 6 bases; unmatched junction nucleotides: 7. The CDR3 has 13 residues. CDR3: CASSEGAGSEQYF. Here the CDR3 DNA reads TGTGCCAGTAGTGAGGGGGCAGGGTCCGAGCAGTACTTC.

The table lists this clone with a few counts. J is TRBJ2-7 and V is TRBV6-5, with 9 bases aligning to TRBD1. J gave up 0 bases and V 4 bases, and 4 bases lay outside the gene matches. The CDR3 has 15 residues. Per germline, CDR1 MNHEY and CDR2 SVGAGI. The CDR3 DNA reads TGTGCCAGCAGTTTCAGACAGGGGGGCTCCTACGAGCAGTACTTC. Its translation: CASSFRQGGSYEQYF.

Remarks on this clone: One junction end does not reproduce the germline sequence, and a read error may be involved. The sample holds other DNA sequences that translate to the same CDR3. V gene TRBV6-6 combines with J gene TRBJ1-1; the D gene is possibly TRBD1 (6 bases). There are 13 residues in the CDR3. Germline V gene data show CDR1 as MNHNY and CDR2 as SVGAGI (reference sequence). CDR3 nucleotide sequence: TGTGCCAGCAGCTTCTCAGGGGCCACTGAGGCTTTCTTT. It codes for CASSFSGATEAFF.

The chain is built from TRBV19 and TRBJ1-5, with 7 bases that match TRBD1. CDR1 LNHDA and CDR2 SQIVND come from the germline V gene (reference sequence). V shed 5 bases and J 2 bases; nucleotides not matched to a gene: 15. CDR3 length: 18 amino acids. This CDR3 reads CASSPTPQTGWGNQPQHF. Here the CDR3 DNA reads TGTGCCAGTAGTCCGACACCCCAGACAGGGTGGGGCAATCAGCCCCAGCATTTT. The entire variable domain, with the rest obtained from reference TRBV19 and TRBJ1-5, is as follows: DGGITQSPKYLFRKEGQNVTLSCEQNLNHDAMYWYRQDPGQGLRLIYYSQIVNDFQKGDIAEGYSVSREKKESFPLTVTSAQKNPTAFYLCASSPTPQTGWGNQPQHFGDGTRLSIL.

This clone was seen more than once but under ten times. The V and J genes are TRBV9 and TRBJ1-6, with D possibly TRBD1 on 6 matching bases. This CDR3 has 15 amino acids. CDR1 is SGDLS and CDR2 is YYNGEE in the germline V gene. Trimming stripped 0 bases from V and 7 bases from J, with 11 bases between. The CDR3 reads CASSVADRNNSPLHF. CDR3 nucleotide sequence: TGTGCCAGCAGCGTAGCAGACAGGAACAATTCACCCCTCCACTTT.

The CDR3 coding sequence is TGTGCCACCAGCAGAGACACAGGGGTTAGCACAGATACGCAGTATTTT. Translated, it gives CATSRDTGVSTDTQYF. The gene calls are TRBV15 and TRBJ2-3; 7 nucleotides agree with TRBD1. The trim removed 0 bases at V and 0 bases at J, leaving 3 bases unmatched. Germline lookup yields CDR1 LNHNV and CDR2 YYDKDF (reference sequence). The CDR3 totals 16 residues.

This clone was seen a few times. Compared with germline, one end of the junction differs, possibly owing to a read error. The rearrangement uses TRBV5-1 and TRBJ2-2; TRBD2 agrees at 12 bases. This CDR3 has 15 residues. Germline loops: CDR1 SGHRS, CDR2 YFSETQ. The CDR3 sequence is CASRLGLAGTGELFF. In DNA, the CDR3 is TGCGCCAGCAGATTGGGACTAGCGGGCACCGGGGAGCTGTTTTTT.

J is TRBJ2-1 and V is TRBV7-2; D is possibly TRBD2 (6 bases). CDR3 length: 14 amino acids. Germline CDR1 is SGHTA and CDR2 is FQGNSA. V was trimmed by 10 bases and J by 0 bases, leaving 13 bases between them. CDR3 sequence reads: CATIKDYSYNEQFF. CDR3 bases: TGTGCCACCATCAAGGACTACTCCTACAATGAGCAGTTCTTC.

The chain has TRBV6-4 and TRBJ1-1; no firm D call. The germline V gene encodes CDR1 MRHNA and CDR2 SNTAGT. The V and J ends lost 5 bases and 4 bases respectively, with 11 bases between them. There are 13 residues in the CDR3. CDR3 bases: TGTGCCAGCAGTTCCTTGGAGGGCACTGAAGCTTTCTTT. Its translation is CASSSLEGTEAFF.

This clone was seen only a few times. The CDR3 nucleotides read TGTGCCAGCAGCCCGGCGACAGGGGTAGGGTTCGGGGAGCAGTACTTC. Translation: CASSPATGVGFGEQYF. The chain has TRBV11-3 and TRBJ2-7; 8 bases are shared with TRBD1. With 5 bases clipped from V and 7 bases from J, the junction kept 16 bases outside the gene matches. The length of the CDR3 is 16 residues. Germline V CDR1 and CDR2: SGHNT, YENEEA.

The V and J genes are TRBV28 and TRBJ2-1; tentatively, D is TRBD1 (6 bases). From germline, CDR1 is MDHEN and CDR2 SYDVKM. The CDR3 is made up of 14 amino acids. V lost 6 bases and J lost 2, with 11 bases in between. The CDR3 protein is CASSPWDTYNEQFF. The CDR3, as DNA: TGTGCCAGCAGCCCGTGGGACACCTACAATGAGCAGTTCTTC. Filled out from reference TRBV28 and TRBJ2-1, the complete variable domain reads DVKVTQSSRYLVKRTGEKVFLECVQDMDHENMFWYRQDPGLGLRLIYFSYDVKMKEKGDIPEGYSVSREKKERFSLILESASTNQTSMYLCASSPWDTYNEQFFGPGTRLTVL.

In its sample, this clone was seen a few times. This chain uses TRBV6-6 with TRBJ2-7, with 9 bases lining up with TRBD2. This CDR3 has 15 residues. Germline V gene lookup returns CDR1 MNHNY and CDR2 SVGAGI (reference sequence). The trim removed 7 bases at V and 4 bases at J, leaving 11 bases unmatched. The DNA of the CDR3 is TGTGCCAGCACCCCAGGCCTAGCGGGATCATACGAGCAGTACTTC. It translates to CASTPGLAGSYEQYF.

This rearrangement joins TRBV29-1 to TRBJ1-1; TRBD1 aligns across 10 bases. Trimming at V came to 7 bases and at J to 3 bases, leaving 11 bases not matched to a gene. This CDR3 comprises 15 residues. CDR1 is SQVTM, CDR2 ANQGSEA, per germline. The CDR3 sequence is CSAGGGQGYHTEAFF. The CDR3 nucleotides read TGCAGCGCCGGAGGGGGACAGGGGTATCACACTGAAGCTTTCTTT.

In its sample, this clone was seen a few times. CDR3 in DNA: TGTGCCAGCAGCTCCCCGGGGGAGCCCTACAATGAGCAGTTCTTC. The encoded protein is CASSSPGEPYNEQFF. V and J are TRBV7-6 and TRBJ2-1; possibly TRBD2 for D (6 bases). Trimming took 4 bases from V and 2 from J, leaving 12 bases between them. The CDR3 is 15 residues long. Germline V gene data show CDR1 as SGHVS and CDR2 as FNYEAQ.

As DNA, the CDR3 is TGTGCCAGCAGTACCGGGACAGGGCTGGCCGGGGAGCTGTTTTTT. Residues: CASSTGTGLAGELFF. The rearrangement uses TRBV28 and TRBJ2-2; TRBD1 matches 9 bases. V shed 5 bases and J 6 bases; nucleotides not matched to a gene: 7. The CDR3 is 15 amino acids. Germline lookup yields CDR1 MDHEN and CDR2 SYDVKM.

This chain uses TRBV2 with TRBJ1-2; the D gene is possibly TRBD1 (5 bases). The length of the CDR3 is 14 residues. CDR1 is SNHLY, CDR2 FYNNEI, per germline. Deletions cut 7 bases from V and 3 bases from J, with 15 bases between. The CDR3 loop reads CASTPHTTDYGYTF. The CDR3 DNA sequence: TGTGCCAGCACCCCACACACGACAGACTATGGCTACACCTTC.